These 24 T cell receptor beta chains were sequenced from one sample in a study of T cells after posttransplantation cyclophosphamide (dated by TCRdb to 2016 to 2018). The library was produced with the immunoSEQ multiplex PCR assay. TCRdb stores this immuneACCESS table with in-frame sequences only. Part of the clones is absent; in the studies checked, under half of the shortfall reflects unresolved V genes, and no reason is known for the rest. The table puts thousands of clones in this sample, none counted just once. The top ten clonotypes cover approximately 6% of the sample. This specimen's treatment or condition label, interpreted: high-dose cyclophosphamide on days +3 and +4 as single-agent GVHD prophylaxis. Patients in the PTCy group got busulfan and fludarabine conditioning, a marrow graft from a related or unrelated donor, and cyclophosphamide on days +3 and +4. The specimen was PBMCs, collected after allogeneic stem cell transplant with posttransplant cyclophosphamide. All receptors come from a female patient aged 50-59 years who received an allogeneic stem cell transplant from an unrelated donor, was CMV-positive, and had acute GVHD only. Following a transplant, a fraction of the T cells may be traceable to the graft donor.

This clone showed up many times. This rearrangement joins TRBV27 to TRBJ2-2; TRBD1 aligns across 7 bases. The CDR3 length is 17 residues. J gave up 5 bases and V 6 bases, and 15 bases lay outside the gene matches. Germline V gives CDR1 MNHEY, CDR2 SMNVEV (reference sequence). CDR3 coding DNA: TGTGCCAGCAGCCTCTTGTGGACAGGTGGTAGAACCGGGGAGCTGTTTTTT. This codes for CASSLLWTGGRTGELFF.

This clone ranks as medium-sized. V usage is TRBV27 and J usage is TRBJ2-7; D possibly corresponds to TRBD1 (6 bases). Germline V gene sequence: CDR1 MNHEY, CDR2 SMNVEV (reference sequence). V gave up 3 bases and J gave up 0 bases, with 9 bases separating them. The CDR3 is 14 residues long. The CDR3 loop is CASSFRDISYEQYF. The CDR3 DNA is TGTGCCAGCAGTTTCCGGGACATCTCCTACGAGCAGTACTTC.

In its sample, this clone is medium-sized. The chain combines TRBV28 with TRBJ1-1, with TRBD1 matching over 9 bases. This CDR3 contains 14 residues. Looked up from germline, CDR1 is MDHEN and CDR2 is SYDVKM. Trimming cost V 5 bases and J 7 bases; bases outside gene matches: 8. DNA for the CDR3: TGTGCCAGCAGTAGTGGGGACAGGGTGCTTGAAGCTTTCTTT. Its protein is CASSSGDRVLEAFF.

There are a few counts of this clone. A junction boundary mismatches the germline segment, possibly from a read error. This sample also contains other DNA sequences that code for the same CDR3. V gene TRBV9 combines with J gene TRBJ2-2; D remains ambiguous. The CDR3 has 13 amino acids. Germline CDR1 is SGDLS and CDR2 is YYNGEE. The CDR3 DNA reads TGCGCCAGCAGCGTCCAGAACACCGGGGAGCTGTTTTTT. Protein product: CASSVQNTGELFF.

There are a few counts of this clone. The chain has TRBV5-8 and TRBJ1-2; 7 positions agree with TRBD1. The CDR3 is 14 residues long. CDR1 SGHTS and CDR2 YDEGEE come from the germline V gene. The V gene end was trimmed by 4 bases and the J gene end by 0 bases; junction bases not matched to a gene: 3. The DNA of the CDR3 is TGTGCCAGCAGCCGGGACAGAGCTAACTATGGCTACACCTTC. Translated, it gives CASSRDRANYGYTF. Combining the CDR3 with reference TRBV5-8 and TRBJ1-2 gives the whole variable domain EAGVTQSPTHLIKTRGQQATLRCSPISGHTSVYWYQQALGLGLQFLLWYDEGEERNRGNFPPRFSGRQFPNYSSELNVNALELEDSALYLCASSRDRANYGYTFGSGTRLTVV.

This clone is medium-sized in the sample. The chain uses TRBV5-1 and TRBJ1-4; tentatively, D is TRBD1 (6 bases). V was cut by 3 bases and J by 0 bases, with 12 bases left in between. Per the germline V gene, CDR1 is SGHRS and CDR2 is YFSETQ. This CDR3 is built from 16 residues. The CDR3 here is CASSYAWTATNEKLFF. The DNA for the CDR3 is TGCGCCAGCAGCTACGCATGGACAGCAACTAATGAAAAACTGTTTTTT.

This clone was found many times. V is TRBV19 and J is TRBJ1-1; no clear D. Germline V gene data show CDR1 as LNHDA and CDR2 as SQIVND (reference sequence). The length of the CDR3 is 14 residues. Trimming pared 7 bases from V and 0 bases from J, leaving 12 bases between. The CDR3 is CASNQAVMNTEAFF. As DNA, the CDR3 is TGTGCCAGTAATCAGGCCGTTATGAACACTGAAGCTTTCTTT.

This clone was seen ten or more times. CDR3 coding DNA: TGTGCCATCAGTGAGTCGACTCGGGAAACGTACGAGCAGTACTTC. It encodes CAISESTRETYEQYF. This rearrangement joins TRBV10-3 to TRBJ2-7, with D possibly TRBD2 on 5 matching bases. Trimming removed 0 bases from V and 4 bases from J, with 13 bases in between. CDR1 is ENHRY, CDR2 SYGVKD, per germline. This CDR3 spans 15 amino acids.

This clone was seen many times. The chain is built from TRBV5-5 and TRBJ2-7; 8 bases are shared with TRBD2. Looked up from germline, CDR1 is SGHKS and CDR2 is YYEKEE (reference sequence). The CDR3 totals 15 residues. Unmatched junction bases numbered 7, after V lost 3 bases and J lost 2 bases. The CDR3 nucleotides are TGTGCCAGCAGCTCCGGGGGGGGTACCCCCTACGAGCAGTACTTC. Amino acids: CASSSGGGTPYEQYF.

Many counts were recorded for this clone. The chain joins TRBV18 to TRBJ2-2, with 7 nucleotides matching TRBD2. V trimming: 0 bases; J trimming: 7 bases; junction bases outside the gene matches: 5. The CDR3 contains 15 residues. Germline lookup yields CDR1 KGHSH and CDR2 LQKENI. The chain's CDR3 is CASSPPGGADGELFF. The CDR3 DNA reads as TGTGCCAGCTCACCACCGGGAGGGGCCGACGGGGAGCTGTTTTTT.

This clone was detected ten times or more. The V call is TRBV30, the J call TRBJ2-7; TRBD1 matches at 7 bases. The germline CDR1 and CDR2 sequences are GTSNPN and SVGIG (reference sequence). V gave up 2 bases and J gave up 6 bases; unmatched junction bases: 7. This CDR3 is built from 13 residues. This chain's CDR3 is CAWSSYRGSEQYF. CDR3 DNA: TGTGCCTGGAGTTCTTACAGGGGATCCGAGCAGTACTTC.

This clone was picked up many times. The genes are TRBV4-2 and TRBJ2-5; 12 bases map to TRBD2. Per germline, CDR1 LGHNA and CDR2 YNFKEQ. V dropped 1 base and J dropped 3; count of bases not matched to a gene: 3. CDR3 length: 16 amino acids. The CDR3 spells CASSQGLAGVKETQYF. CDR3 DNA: TGTGCCAGCAGCCAAGGACTAGCGGGAGTCAAAGAGACCCAGTACTTC.

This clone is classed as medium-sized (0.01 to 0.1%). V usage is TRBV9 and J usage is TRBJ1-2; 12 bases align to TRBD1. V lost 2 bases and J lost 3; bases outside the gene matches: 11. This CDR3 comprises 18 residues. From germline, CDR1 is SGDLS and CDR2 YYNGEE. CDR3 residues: CASSVGGTGGSTYYGYTF. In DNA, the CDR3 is TGTGCCAGCAGCGTCGGGGGGACAGGGGGCTCTACCTACTATGGCTACACCTTC. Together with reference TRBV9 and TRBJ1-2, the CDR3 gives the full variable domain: DSGVTQTPKHLITATGQRVTLRCSPRSGDLSVYWYQQSLDQGLQFLIQYYNGEERAKGNILERFSAQQFPDLHSELNLSSLELGDSALYFCASSVGGTGGSTYYGYTFGSGTRLTVV.

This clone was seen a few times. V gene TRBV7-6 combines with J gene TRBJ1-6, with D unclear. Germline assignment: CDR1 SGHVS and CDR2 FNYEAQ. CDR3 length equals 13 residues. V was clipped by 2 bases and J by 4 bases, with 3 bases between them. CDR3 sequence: CASSLQYNSPLHF. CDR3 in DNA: TGTGCCAGCAGCTTACAATATAATTCACCCCTCCACTTT.

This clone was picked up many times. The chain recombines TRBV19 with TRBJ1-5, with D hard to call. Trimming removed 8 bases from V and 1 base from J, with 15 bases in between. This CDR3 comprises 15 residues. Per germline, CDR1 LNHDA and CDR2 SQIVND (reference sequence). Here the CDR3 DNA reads TGTGCCAGTTCTCTCTTTGAGGGCAGCAATCAGCCCCAGCATTTT. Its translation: CASSLFEGSNQPQHF.

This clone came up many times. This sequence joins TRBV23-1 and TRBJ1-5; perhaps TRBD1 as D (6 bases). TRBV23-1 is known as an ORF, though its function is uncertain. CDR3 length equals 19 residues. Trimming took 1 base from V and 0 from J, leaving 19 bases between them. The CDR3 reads CASSQYYRVVPFSNQPQHF. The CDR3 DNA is TGCGCCAGCAGTCAATATTACAGGGTGGTCCCCTTTAGCAATCAGCCCCAGCATTTT.

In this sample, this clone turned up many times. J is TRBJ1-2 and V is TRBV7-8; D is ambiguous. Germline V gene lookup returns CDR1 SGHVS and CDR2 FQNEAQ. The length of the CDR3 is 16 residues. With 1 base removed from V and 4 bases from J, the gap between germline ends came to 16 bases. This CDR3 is CASSLVGQHGVYGYTF. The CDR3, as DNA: TGTGCCAGCAGCTTAGTAGGGCAGCACGGGGTCTATGGCTACACCTTC.

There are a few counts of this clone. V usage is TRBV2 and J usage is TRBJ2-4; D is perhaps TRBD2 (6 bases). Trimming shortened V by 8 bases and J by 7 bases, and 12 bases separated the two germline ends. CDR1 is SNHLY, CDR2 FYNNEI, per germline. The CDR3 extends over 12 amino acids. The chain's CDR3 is CASGGERNIQYF. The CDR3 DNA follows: TGTGCCAGCGGAGGGGAGCGGAACATTCAGTACTTC.

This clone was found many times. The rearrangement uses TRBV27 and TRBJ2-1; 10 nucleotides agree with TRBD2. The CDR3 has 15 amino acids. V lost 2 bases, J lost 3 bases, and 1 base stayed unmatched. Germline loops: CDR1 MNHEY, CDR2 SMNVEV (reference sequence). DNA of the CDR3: TGTGCCAGCAGTTTAGGGACTAGCGACTACAATGAGCAGTTCTTC. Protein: CASSLGTSDYNEQFF.

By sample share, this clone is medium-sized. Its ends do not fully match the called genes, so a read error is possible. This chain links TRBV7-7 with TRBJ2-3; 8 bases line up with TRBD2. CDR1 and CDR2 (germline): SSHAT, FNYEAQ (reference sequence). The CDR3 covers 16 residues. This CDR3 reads CASSLRAGVGTDTQYF. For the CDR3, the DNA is TGTGCTAGCAGCTTAAGAGCGGGAGTCGGGACAGATACGCAGTATTTT.

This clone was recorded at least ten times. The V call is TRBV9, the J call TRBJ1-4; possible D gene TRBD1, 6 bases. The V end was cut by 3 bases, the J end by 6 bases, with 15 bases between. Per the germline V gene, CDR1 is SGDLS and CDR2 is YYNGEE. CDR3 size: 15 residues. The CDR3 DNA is TGTGCCAGCAGCGGGGGGGGGCAGGGAGATGAAAAACTGTTTTTT. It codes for CASSGGGQGDEKLFF.

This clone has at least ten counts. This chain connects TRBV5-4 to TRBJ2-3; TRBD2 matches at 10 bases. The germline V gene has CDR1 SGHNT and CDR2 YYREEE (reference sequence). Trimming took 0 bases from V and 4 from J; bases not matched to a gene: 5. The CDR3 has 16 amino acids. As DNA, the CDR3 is TGTGCCAGCAGCTTGGGGAGCGGGAGGGGATCAGATACGCAGTATTTT. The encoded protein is CASSLGSGRGSDTQYF.

The CDR3 here is CASSWRGPSGSDTQYF. CDR3 DNA: TGTGCCAGCAGCTGGCGGGGGCCATCAGGGTCAGATACGCAGTATTTT. The chain carries TRBV7-2 and TRBJ2-3; TRBD2 is a possible D gene (7 bases). The CDR3 extends over 16 amino acids. Germline V gene data show CDR1 as SGHTA and CDR2 as FQGNSA. Deletions cut 4 bases from V and 4 bases from J, with 18 bases between.

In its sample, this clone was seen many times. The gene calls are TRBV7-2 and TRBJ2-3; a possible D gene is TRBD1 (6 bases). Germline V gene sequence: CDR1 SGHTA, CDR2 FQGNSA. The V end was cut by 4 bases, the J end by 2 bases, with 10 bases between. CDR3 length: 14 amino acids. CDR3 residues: CASSWGRITDTQYF. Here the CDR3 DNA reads TGTGCCAGCAGCTGGGGGCGGATCACAGATACGCAGTATTTT.